This TCR beta chain comes out of a study of OX40 agonist ivuxolimab in advanced cancers. Whole-study context: Dose-escalation patients had hepatocellular carcinoma, melanoma, renal cell or head and neck cancer.

The V end was cut by 2 bases, the J end by 0 bases, with 14 bases between. Germline CDR1 and CDR2: LNHDA and SQIVND (reference sequence). The CDR3 length is 16 residues. Patients were excluded for autoimmune disease history or systemic immunosuppression. On cycle 4 day 1 and cycle 7 day 1, as well as at baseline, blood was sampled. Assay used: immunoSEQ multiplex PCR; TCRdb lists only in-frame clones, some missing. The data hold roughly 53,000 clones, with around four fifths observed a single time. This TCR was recovered from an adult with an advanced solid tumor such as melanoma, head and neck, liver or kidney cancer. Source: CD4+ or CD8+ T cells sorted from blood, taken in a trial of the OX40 agonist ivuxolimab. V usage is TRBV19 and J usage is TRBJ2-7, with D unclear. The CDR3 here is CASSINAISISYEQYF. The CDR3 DNA follows: TGTGCCAGTAGTATAAACGCGATCTCGATCTCCTACGAGCAGTACTTC.